These 30 T cell receptor beta chains share one sample of origin, sequenced in a study of T cell repertoires in cytomegalovirus infection (dated by TCRdb to the late 2010s). These receptors have no known antigen. In the paper's terms, the treatment or condition label means: in vitro stimulation with specific CMV peptide epitopes to enrich CMV-specific T cells. Sequencing took place on an Illumina HiSeq 1500. The raw public reads went through TCRdb reprocessing: fastp at Q25, MiXCR clone calling, in-frame beta chains kept. Entries are consolidated by CDR3 protein sequence, retaining the most common genes and DNA. This sample gives 95,000 to 150,000 distinct CDR3 sequences in total; approximately 30% of them show up just once. In total, the top ten clones hold under 65% of the sample. Sequenced material: CD8+ T cells from cultured PBMCs, taken from culture after CMV antigen stimulation. The source of these receptors is a human donor in good health (CMV status not recorded). Some clones in this sample may be carry-over from other donors' samples.

The V and J genes are TRBV7-9 and TRBJ2-7; no reliable D call. Per germline, CDR1 SEHNR and CDR2 FQNEAQ (reference sequence). Trimming took off 5 bases at V and 6 bases at J, with 14 bases between the two ends. This CDR3 comprises 13 residues. CDR3 sequence (DNA): TGTGCCAGCAGCCCGTTAGTGGGCGGCGAGCAGTACTTC. The encoded protein is CASSPLVGGEQYF.

In this sample, this clonotype turned up a few times. This CDR3 reads CASSFEQTGVHEQYF. CDR3 DNA: TGTGCCAGCAGCTTCGAACAGACGGGAGTTCACGAGCAGTACTTC. The chain has TRBV5-6 and TRBJ2-7; perhaps TRBD2 as D (6 bases). The V gene's germline CDR1 is SGHDT and CDR2 YYEEEE. This CDR3 has 15 amino acids. Trimming removed 2 bases from V and 5 bases from J, with 17 bases in between.

This clonotype was seen repeatedly, ten times or more. The chain couples TRBV5-6 to TRBJ2-5; D possibly corresponds to TRBD1 (6 bases). Trimming removed 4 bases from V and 2 bases from J, with 12 bases in between. This CDR3 has 14 residues. Germline V gene lookup returns CDR1 SGHDT and CDR2 YYEEEE. CDR3 nucleotide sequence: TGTGCCAGCAGCATTGGGACACTACAAGAGACCCAGTACTTC. Protein: CASSIGTLQETQYF. Complete variable domain (other parts from reference TRBV5-6 and TRBJ2-5): DAGVTQSPTHLIKTRGQQVTLRCSPKSGHDTVSWYQQALGQGPQFIFQYYEEEERQRGNFPDRFSGHQFPNYSSELNVNALLLGDSALYLCASSIGTLQETQYFGPGTRLLVL.

There are a few counts of this clonotype. The chain employs TRBV5-1 and TRBJ1-1, with D possibly matching TRBD1 (6 bases). V was shortened by 5 bases and J by 3 bases, with 14 bases between the two germline ends. The CDR3 is made up of 14 amino acids. Germline CDR1 SGHRS, CDR2 YFSETQ. The DNA of the CDR3 is TGCGCCAGCAGTCAAGCAGGGGCGTACACTGAAGCTTTCTTT. Residues: CASSQAGAYTEAFF. Together with reference TRBV5-1 and TRBJ1-1, the CDR3 gives the full variable domain: KAGVTQTPRYLIKTRGQQVTLSCSPISGHRSVSWYQQTPGQGLQFLFEYFSETQRNKGNFPGRFSGRQFSNSRSEMNVSTLELGDSALYLCASSQAGAYTEAFFGQGTRLTVV.

This clonotype was seen a few times. The chain couples TRBV7-2 to TRBJ1-1, with D tentatively TRBD1 (6 bases). The CDR3 contains 15 residues. The germline V gene encodes CDR1 SGHTA and CDR2 FQGNSA. V was cut by 5 bases and J by 0 bases, with 13 bases left in between. The CDR3 loop is CASSPGQRLNTEAFF. CDR3 coding DNA: TGTGCCAGCAGCCCAGGACAGAGATTGAACACTGAAGCTTTCTTT.

This clonotype showed up many times. V gene TRBV15 combines with J gene TRBJ2-1, with 8 bases aligning to TRBD1. This CDR3 region has 15 residues. V gave up 3 bases and J gave up 4 bases; unmatched junction bases: 5. Germline V gives CDR1 LNHNV, CDR2 YYDKDF (reference sequence). The CDR3 DNA reads TGTGCCACCAGCAGTTACAGGGGGGAGTACAATGAGCAGTTCTTC. It specifies CATSSYRGEYNEQFF.

This chain joins TRBV6-2 or TRBV6-3 and TRBJ2-1; 9 bases map to TRBD2. Germline V gives CDR1 MNHEY, CDR2 SVGEGT. Losses at the gene ends were 4 bases for V and 10 bases for J; bases not matched to a gene: 17. The CDR3 length is 17 residues. The CDR3 loop is CASSSFAGGASTREQFF. The CDR3 region has the DNA TGTGCCAGCAGTTCTTTCGCGGGGGGGGCCTCTACAAGGGAGCAGTTCTTC.

This clonotype was recorded a few times. The chain links TRBV2 to TRBJ1-1, with TRBD1 as a possible D gene (6 bases). Between the trimmed V and J ends, which lost 4 bases and 1 base, there was a span of 10 bases. The CDR3 loop spans 14 amino acids. Germline V lookup: CDR1 SNHLY, CDR2 FYNNEI. This CDR3 reads CASSADRRNTEAFF. The CDR3 DNA sequence: TGTGCCAGCAGTGCTGACAGGCGGAACACTGAAGCTTTCTTT.

The chain is built from TRBV6-2 or TRBV6-3 and TRBJ2-5; 14 bases align to TRBD2. The germline V gene encodes CDR1 MNHEY and CDR2 SVGEGT. Unmatched junction bases numbered 12, after V lost 0 bases and J lost 3 bases. This CDR3 region has 20 residues. In DNA, the CDR3 is TGTGCCAGCAGTTACTCGGGACTAGCGGGGGTTTTCAGTTTAAAAGAGACCCAGTACTTC. It translates to CASSYSGLAGVFSLKETQYF.

This clonotype was found a few times. V gene TRBV7-8 combines with J gene TRBJ2-5; 7 bases are shared with TRBD1. Germline values: CDR1 SGHVS, CDR2 FQNEAQ. The CDR3 runs to 16 residues. J was trimmed by 0 bases and V by 5 bases; bases with no gene match: 9. The CDR3 region has the DNA TGTGCCAGCAGCCACCGACAGGGCCCCAACCAAGAGACCCAGTACTTC. As protein: CASSHRQGPNQETQYF.

The table lists this clonotype with many counts. The chain employs TRBV24-1 and TRBJ1-1; D unresolved. Trimming cost V 2 bases and J 6 bases, with 12 bases left between them. Germline loops: CDR1 KGHDR, CDR2 SFDVKD. This CDR3 comprises 14 residues. The CDR3, as DNA: TGTGCCACCAGTGATTCGCGCGATTCGGCTGAAGCTTTCTTT. This encodes CATSDSRDSAEAFF.

This clonotype was counted a few times. This CDR3 reads CASSQLIPGTSGETQYF. The CDR3 nucleotides are TGTGCCAGCAGCCAATTAATTCCCGGGACTAGTGGGGAGACCCAGTACTTC. This chain links TRBV7-6 with TRBJ2-5; 8 positions match TRBD2. With 5 bases clipped from V and 5 bases from J, the junction kept 16 bases outside the gene matches. The CDR3 is 17 residues long. Germline V gives CDR1 SGHVS, CDR2 FNYEAQ.

The J gene is TRBJ2-3, the V gene TRBV7-6; 7 nucleotides match TRBD2. The trim removed 5 bases at V and 0 bases at J, leaving 8 bases unmatched. CDR1 is SGHVS and CDR2 is FNYEAQ in the germline V gene. The CDR3 sequence is 16 residues long. CDR3 amino acids: CASSPMWTSSTDTQYF. The CDR3 region has the DNA TGTGCCAGCAGCCCTATGTGGACTAGTAGCACAGATACGCAGTATTTT.

This sequence joins TRBV20-1 and TRBJ2-5, with 10 bases identical to TRBD1. Germline loops: CDR1 DFQATT, CDR2 SNEGSKA (reference sequence). The CDR3 has 14 amino acids. The ends lost 6 bases at V and 1 base at J; junction bases unmatched: 5. The CDR3 DNA reads as TGCAGTGCCGACCGGACAGGGGGCCAAGAGACCCAGTACTTC. Its translation is CSADRTGGQETQYF.

There are many counts of this clonotype. V usage is TRBV19 and J usage is TRBJ1-5; D is possibly TRBD1 (6 bases). The germline CDR1 and CDR2 sequences are LNHDA and SQIVND (reference sequence). Trimming shortened V by 5 bases and J by 4 bases, and 15 bases separated the two germline ends. The CDR3 runs 15 residues. The CDR3 spells CASSLLRGQNQPQHF. CDR3 coding DNA: TGTGCCAGTAGTCTACTCCGGGGGCAGAATCAGCCCCAGCATTTT.

The chain couples TRBV19 to TRBJ2-5, with D possibly matching TRBD1 (6 bases). This CDR3 comprises 13 residues. V was clipped by 3 bases and J by 4 bases, with 9 bases between them. Germline assignment: CDR1 LNHDA and CDR2 SQIVND (reference sequence). The CDR3 is CASSIAGAETQYF. The CDR3 DNA is TGTGCCAGTAGTATCGCAGGGGCAGAGACCCAGTACTTC.

This rearrangement joins TRBV12-3 or TRBV12-4 to TRBJ2-7; no reliable D call. V lost 8 bases, J lost 0 bases, and 17 bases lay in between. The CDR3 extends over 15 amino acids. The CDR3 is CASSDDRRSSYEQYF. CDR3 nucleotides: TGTGCCAGCTCGGACGACCGGCGGAGCTCCTACGAGCAGTACTTC.

This clonotype has at least ten counts. The chain uses TRBV6-1 and TRBJ2-5, with D perhaps TRBD2 (6 bases). The CDR3 sequence is 21 residues long. The germline CDR1 and CDR2 sequences are MNHNS and SASEGT. Trimming pared 7 bases from V and 5 bases from J, leaving 38 bases between. For the CDR3, the DNA is TGTGCCAGCACCCAACCCCCCGGAGGGGCTCAACCGCGCTTGGGGCAGGAGACCCAGTACTTC. Protein product: CASTQPPGGAQPRLGQETQYF.

This clonotype came up many times. The chain links TRBV3-1 to TRBJ1-5; D possibly corresponds to TRBD1 (5 bases). The CDR3 consists of 16 residues. The V end was cut by 1 base, the J end by 4 bases, with 14 bases between. Germline V lookup: CDR1 LGHDT, CDR2 YNNKEL (reference sequence). CDR3 DNA: TGTGCCAGCAGCCAAGGGGTGAGTAGGGGAAATCAGCCCCAGCATTTT. Translated: CASSQGVSRGNQPQHF.

A few counts support this clonotype. V is TRBV7-2 and J is TRBJ2-1; TRBD2 matches 9 bases. V lost 1 base, J lost 7 bases, and 2 bases stayed unmatched. The CDR3 extends over 14 amino acids. Per the germline V gene, CDR1 is SGHTA and CDR2 is FQGNSA. The CDR3 here is CASSLGGGVNEQFF. The CDR3 coding sequence is TGTGCCAGCAGCTTAGGCGGGGGGGTTAATGAGCAGTTCTTC.

This clonotype was seen a few times. The V and J genes are TRBV7-6 and TRBJ1-2; tentatively, D is TRBD1 (5 bases). Germline CDR1 SGHVS, CDR2 FNYEAQ. Trimming shortened V by 5 bases and J by 4 bases, and 11 bases separated the two germline ends. CDR3 length: 13 residues. The DNA for the CDR3 is TGTGCCAGCAGCGGGACCGCCACCTATGGCTACACCTTC. It specifies CASSGTATYGYTF.

J is TRBJ2-7 and V is TRBV28; D possibly corresponds to TRBD1 (6 bases). The germline V gene has CDR1 MDHEN and CDR2 SYDVKM. This CDR3 is 16 amino acids long. The germline V and J ends were trimmed by 4 bases and 2 bases, with 18 bases remaining between them. The DNA of the CDR3 is TGTGCCAGCAGTTCTTACCGGGACACCGCCCCCTACGAGCAGTACTTC. Translated: CASSSYRDTAPYEQYF.

This clonotype was recorded a few times. V is TRBV6-1 and J is TRBJ1-2; 8 nucleotides line up with TRBD1. Germline V CDR1 and CDR2: MNHNS, SASEGT. This CDR3 is built from 19 residues. V lost 0 bases, J lost 0 bases, and 12 bases stayed unmatched. The CDR3 nucleotides read TGTGCCAGCAGTGAAGCGGGTGGGACAGGAAGCTTCACTAACTATGGCTACACCTTC. Protein sequence: CASSEAGGTGSFTNYGYTF.

The table lists this clonotype with many counts. The rearrangement links TRBV7-2 to TRBJ1-1; D is ambiguous. This CDR3 has 16 amino acids. The germline V gene encodes CDR1 SGHTA and CDR2 FQGNSA. The V and J ends lost 3 bases and 0 bases respectively, with 14 bases between them. The CDR3 DNA reads as TGTGCCAGCAGCTTTTATCTGGACGGCGTGAACACTGAAGCTTTCTTT. Translated: CASSFYLDGVNTEAFF.

In its sample, this clonotype ranks as medium-sized. The chain links TRBV28 to TRBJ1-5; a weak D match, TRBD1 (6 bases). Germline loops: CDR1 MDHEN, CDR2 SYDVKM. There are 15 residues in the CDR3. V lost 6 bases, J lost 1 base, and 13 bases lay in between. The DNA for the CDR3 is TGTGCCAGCAGAGACCTCAGGGGAAGCAATCAGCCCCAGCATTTT. It codes for CASRDLRGSNQPQHF.

A few counts support this clonotype. This chain joins TRBV4-1 and TRBJ1-2; D gene ambiguous. The CDR3 contains 15 residues. V was shortened by 1 base and J by 0 bases, with 9 bases between the two germline ends. CDR1 and CDR2 (germline): MGHRA, YSYEKL. CDR3 sequence (DNA): TGCGCCAGCAGCCAAGGACATAAAGCTAACTATGGCTACACCTTC. As protein: CASSQGHKANYGYTF.

The chain is built from TRBV12-3 or TRBV12-4 and TRBJ1-1; D not certain. The length of the CDR3 is 15 residues. V gave up 6 bases and J gave up 0 bases, with 14 bases separating them. In DNA, the CDR3 is TGTGCCAGCAGCATGTGGACGGAGATGAACACTGAAGCTTTCTTT. This sequence encodes CASSMWTEMNTEAFF.

There are a few counts of this clonotype. This sequence joins TRBV19 and TRBJ1-1, with 7 bases aligning to TRBD1. J gave up 0 bases and V 3 bases, and 7 bases lay outside the gene matches. The CDR3 sequence is 16 residues long. Germline V lookup: CDR1 LNHDA, CDR2 SQIVND (reference sequence). CDR3 sequence reads: CASSIDRDPVNTEAFF. CDR3 in DNA: TGTGCCAGTAGTATCGACAGGGACCCCGTGAACACTGAAGCTTTCTTT.

V is TRBV7-3 and J is TRBJ2-7, with D perhaps TRBD1 (6 bases). CDR1 SGHTA and CDR2 FQGTGA come from the germline V gene. The CDR3 length is 15 residues. Trimming stripped 2 bases from V and 6 bases from J, with 17 bases between. CDR3 coding DNA: TGTGCCAGCAGCTTATCAGGCCAGGGGACGGTCGAGCAGTACTTC. Translating it yields CASSLSGQGTVEQYF.

This clonotype has just a few counts. The chain uses TRBV6-1 and TRBJ1-1; D possibly corresponds to TRBD1 (6 bases). The ends were cut back, 6 bases at V and 7 bases at J, with 9 bases in the middle. Germline V gene lookup returns CDR1 MNHNS and CDR2 SASEGT. This CDR3 has 11 amino acids. The CDR3 nucleotides are TGTGCCAGCAGCAGGGGTGGTGAAGCTTTCTTT. This encodes CASSRGGEAFF.